This entry features one T cell receptor beta chain sequence. Its matching antigen is unknown. Expressed TCRB transcripts were sequenced because the entire RNA isolate underwent reverse transcription. Only in-frame clones appear in the TCRdb table, and some are missing; sequencing was by immunoSEQ multiplex PCR. The sample includes around 53,000 clones, around 60% of them seen just once. The data stem from a study of beta chain features in type 1 diabetes. Notes on the study in general: Researchers report that Type 1 diabetes patients had moderately but significantly shorter TCRB CDR3s across all four CD4+ subsets.

The CDR3 covers 14 residues. The junction had 12 bases not matched to a gene; V was cut back by 3 bases and J by 9 bases. Germline CDR1 is SGHRS and CDR2 is YFSETQ. The chain combines TRBV5-1 with TRBJ2-7, with 7 nucleotides matching TRBD1. The origin of this receptor is a woman in her 30s with type 1 diabetes. Source material: stem cell memory CD4+ T cells from blood. CDR3 DNA: TGCGCCAGCAGCTCGTCCGGGACAGATCTGGGGCAGTACTTC. Its protein is CASSSSGTDLGQYF.